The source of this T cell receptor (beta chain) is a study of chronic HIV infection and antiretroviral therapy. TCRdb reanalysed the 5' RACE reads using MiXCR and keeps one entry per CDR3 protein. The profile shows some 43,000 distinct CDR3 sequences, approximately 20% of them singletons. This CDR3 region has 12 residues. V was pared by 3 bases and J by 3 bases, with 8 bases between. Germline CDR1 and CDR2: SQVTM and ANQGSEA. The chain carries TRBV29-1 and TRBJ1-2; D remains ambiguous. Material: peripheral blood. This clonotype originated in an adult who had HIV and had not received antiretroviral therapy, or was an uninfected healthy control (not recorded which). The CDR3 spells CSVDPTDYGYTF. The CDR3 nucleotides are TGCAGCGTTGATCCAACTGACTATGGCTACACCTTC.